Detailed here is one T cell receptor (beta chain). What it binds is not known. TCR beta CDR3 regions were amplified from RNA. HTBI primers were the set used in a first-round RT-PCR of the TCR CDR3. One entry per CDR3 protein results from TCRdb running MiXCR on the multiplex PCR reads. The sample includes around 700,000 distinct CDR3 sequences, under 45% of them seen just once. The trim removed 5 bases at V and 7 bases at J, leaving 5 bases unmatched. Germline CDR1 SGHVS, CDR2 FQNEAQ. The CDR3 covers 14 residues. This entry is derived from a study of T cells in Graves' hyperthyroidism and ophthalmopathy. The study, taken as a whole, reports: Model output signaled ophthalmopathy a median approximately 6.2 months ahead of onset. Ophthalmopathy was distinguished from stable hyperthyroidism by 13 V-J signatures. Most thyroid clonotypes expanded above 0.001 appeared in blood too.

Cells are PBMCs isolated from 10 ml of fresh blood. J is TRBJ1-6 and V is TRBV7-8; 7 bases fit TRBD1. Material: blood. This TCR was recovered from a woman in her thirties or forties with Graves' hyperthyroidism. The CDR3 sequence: CASSPPRGNSPLHF. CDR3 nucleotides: TGTGCCAGCAGCCCACCCAGGGGGAATTCACCCCTCCACTTT.